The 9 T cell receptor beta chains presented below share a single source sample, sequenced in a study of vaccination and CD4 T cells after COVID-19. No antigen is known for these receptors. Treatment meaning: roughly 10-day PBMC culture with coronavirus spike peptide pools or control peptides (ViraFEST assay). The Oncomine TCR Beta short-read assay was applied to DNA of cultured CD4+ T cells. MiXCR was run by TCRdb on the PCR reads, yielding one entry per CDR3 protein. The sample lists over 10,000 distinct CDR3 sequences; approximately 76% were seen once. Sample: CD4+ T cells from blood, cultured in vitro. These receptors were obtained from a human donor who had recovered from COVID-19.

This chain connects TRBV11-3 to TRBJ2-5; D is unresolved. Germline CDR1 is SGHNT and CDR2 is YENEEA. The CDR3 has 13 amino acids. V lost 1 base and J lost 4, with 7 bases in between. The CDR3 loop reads CASSLGRTETQYF. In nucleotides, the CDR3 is TGTGCCAGCAGCTTAGGCAGAACAGAGACCCAGTACTTC.

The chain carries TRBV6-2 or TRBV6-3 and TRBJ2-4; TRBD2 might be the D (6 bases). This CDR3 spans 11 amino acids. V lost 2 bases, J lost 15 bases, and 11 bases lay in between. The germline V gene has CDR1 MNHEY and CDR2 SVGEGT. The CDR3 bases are TGTGCCAGCAGTTACGGAGGGAGCACGTACTTC. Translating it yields CASSYGGSTYF.

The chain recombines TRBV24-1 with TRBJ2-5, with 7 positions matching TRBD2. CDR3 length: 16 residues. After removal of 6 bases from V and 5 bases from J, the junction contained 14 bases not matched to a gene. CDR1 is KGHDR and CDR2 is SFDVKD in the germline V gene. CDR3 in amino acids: CATSSDLAGAGETQYF. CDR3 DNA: TGTGCCACCAGTTCAGACTTGGCGGGAGCCGGGGAGACCCAGTACTTC.

The CDR3 here is CASSRLQGNNQPQHF. The CDR3 nucleotides are TGTGCCAGCAGCAGATTACAGGGGAACAATCAGCCCCAGCATTTT. J is TRBJ1-5 and V is TRBV7-2; 7 bases align to TRBD1. The trim removed 5 bases at V and 3 bases at J, leaving 7 bases unmatched. The CDR3 contains 15 residues. Germline CDR1 reads SGHTA; CDR2 reads FQGNSA.

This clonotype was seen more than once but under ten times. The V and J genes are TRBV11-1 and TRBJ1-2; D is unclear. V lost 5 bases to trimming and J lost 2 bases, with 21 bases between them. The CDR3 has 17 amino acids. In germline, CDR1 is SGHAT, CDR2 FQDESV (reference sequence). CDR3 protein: CASSPRTRGNKNYGYTF. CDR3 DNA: TGTGCCAGCAGCCCCAGGACCCGGGGTAATAAGAACTATGGCTACACCTTC. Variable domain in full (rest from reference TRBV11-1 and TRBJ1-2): EAEVAQSPRYKITEKSQAVAFWCDPISGHATLYWYRQILGQGPELLVQFQDESVVDDSQLPKDRFSAERLKGVDSTLKIQPAELGDSAMYLCASSPRTRGNKNYGYTFGSGTRLTVV.

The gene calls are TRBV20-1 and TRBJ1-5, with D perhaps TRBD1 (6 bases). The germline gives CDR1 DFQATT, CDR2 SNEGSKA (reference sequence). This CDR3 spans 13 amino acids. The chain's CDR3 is CRTAKGGDQPQHF. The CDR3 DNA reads TGCAGGACCGCTAAAGGGGGGGATCAGCCCCAGCATTTT.

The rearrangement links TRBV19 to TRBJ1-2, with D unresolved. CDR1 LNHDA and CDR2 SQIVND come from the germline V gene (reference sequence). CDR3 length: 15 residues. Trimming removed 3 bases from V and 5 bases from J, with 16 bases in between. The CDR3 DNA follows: TGTGCCAGTAGTATTTTGAGTGGCCCCACGTATGGCTACACCTTC. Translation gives CASSILSGPTYGYTF.

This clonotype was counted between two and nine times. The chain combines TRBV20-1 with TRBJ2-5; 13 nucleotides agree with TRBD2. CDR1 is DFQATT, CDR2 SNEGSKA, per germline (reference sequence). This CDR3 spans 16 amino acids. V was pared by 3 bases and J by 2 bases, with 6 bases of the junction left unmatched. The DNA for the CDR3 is TGCAGTGCTAGGACTAGCGGGAGGAAAACACAAGAGACCCAGTACTTC. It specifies CSARTSGRKTQETQYF.

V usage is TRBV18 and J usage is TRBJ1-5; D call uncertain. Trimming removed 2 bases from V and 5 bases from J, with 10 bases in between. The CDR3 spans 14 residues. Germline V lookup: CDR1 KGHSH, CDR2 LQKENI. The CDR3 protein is CASSPGSAHQPQHF. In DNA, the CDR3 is TGTGCCAGCTCACCAGGCTCGGCCCATCAGCCCCAGCATTTT.